A single sample is the source of the 24 T cell receptor beta chains below, sequenced in a study of control samples from healthy donors and cancer patients. TCRdb's table, derived via immunoSEQ multiplex PCR, lists solely in-frame clones and lacks some. Among 90,000 to 110,000 clones listed, less than 95% were seen once. Specimen: blood. These receptors were obtained from a human donor in good health. The donor label of this sample is uncertain.

This clone was detected only once. This chain connects TRBV7-9 to TRBJ2-5; 12 bases match TRBD2. The V gene's germline CDR1 is SEHNR and CDR2 FQNEAQ (reference sequence). The CDR3 spans 15 residues. V was clipped by 5 bases and J by 5 bases; unmatched bases: 6. The CDR3 loop is CASSPPGLAGETQYF. CDR3 DNA: TGTGCCAGCAGCCCCCCCGGACTAGCGGGGGAGACCCAGTACTTC.

This clone came up once. The CDR3 protein is CASSFNNSPLHF. As DNA, the CDR3 is TGTGCCAGCAGCTTCAATAATTCACCCCTCCACTTT. V gene TRBV5-5 combines with J gene TRBJ1-6; no clear D gene. Germline V gene sequence: CDR1 SGHKS, CDR2 YYEKEE (reference sequence). V was cut by 2 bases and J by 5 bases, with 2 bases left in between. CDR3 length: 12 amino acids.

This clone was observed a single time. V usage is TRBV21-1 and J usage is TRBJ1-3; TRBD1, the table's D call, was not compared with the DNA. TRBV21-1 is assigned pseudogene status. The CDR3 runs 17 residues. CDR3 sequence: CASVKKERHRSGNTIYF. The DNA for the CDR3 is TGTGCCAGCGTCAAAAAGGAACGACATCGCTCTGGAAACACCATATATTTT.

This clone was seen a handful of times. The chain links TRBV5-5 to TRBJ1-4, with no clear D. The CDR3 contains 11 residues. Trimming took 0 bases from V and 13 from J, leaving 7 bases between them. CDR1 is SGHKS, CDR2 YYEKEE, per germline (reference sequence). The CDR3, as DNA: TGTGCCAGCAGCTTGGGCCCGGGACTGTTTTTT. It codes for CASSLGPGLFF. Full variable domain (remainder filled in from reference TRBV5-5 and TRBJ1-4): DAGVTQSPTHLIKTRGQQVTLRCSPISGHKSVSWYQQVLGQGPQFIFQYYEKEERGRGNFPDRFSARQFPNYSSELNVNALLLGDSALYLCASSLGPGLFFGSGTQLSVL.

This clone was seen a few times. The chain couples TRBV20-1 to TRBJ1-1; D ambiguous. Trimming left V 7 bases short and J 1 base short, with 4 bases between. Germline CDR1 reads DFQATT; CDR2 reads SNEGSKA (reference sequence). The CDR3 is 10 amino acids. This chain's CDR3 is CSVENTEAFF. In DNA form, the CDR3 reads TGCAGTGTAGAGAACACTGAAGCTTTCTTT.

The count of this clone is one. The chain combines TRBV12-3 or TRBV12-4 with TRBJ1-1, with TRBD1 matching over 10 bases. Trimming removed 6 bases from V and 11 bases from J; junction bases left unmatched: 6. This CDR3 comprises 12 residues. CDR3 nucleotide sequence: TGTGCCAGCAGGAGCGGACAGGGGGATGCTTTCTTT. Its translation is CASRSGQGDAFF.

The chain couples TRBV28 to TRBJ1-4; no definite D call. CDR3 size: 16 residues. Germline V gene sequence: CDR1 MDHEN, CDR2 SYDVKM. Trimming removed 1 base at V and 7 bases at J, with 16 bases between. In nucleotides, the CDR3 is TGTGCCAGCAGTTTATTAGCAGTCGGCCGGGGTGAAAAACTGTTTTTT. Translated, it gives CASSLLAVGRGEKLFF.

This clone was counted a single time. J is TRBJ1-3 and V is TRBV19; unclear D gene. CDR1 is LNHDA, CDR2 SQIVND, per germline (reference sequence). Between the trimmed V and J ends, which lost 10 bases and 4 bases, there was a span of 23 bases. The CDR3 has 16 amino acids. CDR3 protein: CATENWGGPTGNTIYF. For the CDR3, the DNA is TGTGCCACCGAAAACTGGGGAGGACCAACCGGAAACACCATATATTTT.

With regard to this clone: This may stem from a read error, because a much larger clone lies one nucleotide away. Other nucleotide sequences from this sample produce the same CDR3. The rearrangement joins TRBV9 to TRBJ1-6, with a tentative D call TRBD1 (5 bases). The V and J ends lost 0 bases and 0 bases respectively, with 7 bases between them. The CDR3 extends over 16 amino acids. Germline CDR1 SGDLS, CDR2 YYNGEE. CDR3 in amino acids: CASSVVGGSYNSPLHF. The CDR3 DNA follows: TGTGCCAGCAGCGTAGTGGGGGGCTCCTATAATTCACCCCTCCACTTT.

The chain uses TRBV2 and TRBJ2-2; the D is unclear. Germline V lookup: CDR1 SNHLY, CDR2 FYNNEI. The length of the CDR3 is 16 residues. V lost 1 base and J lost 4, with 13 bases in between. The CDR3 DNA is TGTGCCAGCAGTGAAGGGCGCCTGGTGGGCACCGGGGAGCTGTTTTTT. Translation gives CASSEGRLVGTGELFF.

The V call is TRBV6-5, the J call TRBJ2-5; TRBD1 matches at 8 bases. V shed 4 bases and J 5 bases; nucleotides not matched to a gene: 6. The germline CDR1 and CDR2 sequences are MNHEY and SVGAGI. This CDR3 comprises 14 residues. CDR3 sequence: CASSSQGARETQYF. CDR3 in DNA: TGTGCCAGCAGTTCCCAGGGGGCACGGGAGACCCAGTACTTC.

V is TRBV30 and J is TRBJ1-1; D perhaps matches TRBD1 (6 bases). Germline loops: CDR1 GTSNPN, CDR2 SVGIG (reference sequence). CDR3 size: 16 residues. Trimming removed 5 bases at V and 1 base at J, with 20 bases between. The CDR3, as DNA: TGTGCCTGGGGGCCGGCCAGGGGACGGGGGAACACTGAAGCTTTCTTT. Translation gives CAWGPARGRGNTEAFF.

V is TRBV2 and J is TRBJ2-7; 8 nucleotides agree with TRBD2. The CDR3 contains 15 residues. Germline lookup yields CDR1 SNHLY and CDR2 FYNNEI. After removal of 4 bases from V and 6 bases from J, the junction contained 11 bases not matched to a gene. The CDR3 is CASSGYVGGASEQYF. The CDR3 DNA reads as TGTGCCAGCAGTGGGTACGTCGGGGGGGCGTCCGAGCAGTACTTC. Supplemented by reference TRBV2 and TRBJ2-7, the full variable domain reads EPEVTQTPSHQVTQMGQEVILRCVPISNHLYFYWYRQILGQKVEFLVSFYNNEISEKSEIFDDQFSVERPDGSNFTLKIRSTKLEDSAMYFCASSGYVGGASEQYFGPGTRLTVT.

This rearrangement joins TRBV3-1 (or the pseudogene TRBV3-2) to TRBJ2-6, with D tentatively TRBD1 (5 bases). Trimming left V 4 bases short and J 4 bases short, with 11 bases between. The germline V gene has CDR1 LGHDT and CDR2 YNNKEL (reference sequence). This CDR3 is built from 15 residues. CDR3 residues: CASSPQVTGANVLTF. As DNA, the CDR3 is TGTGCCAGCAGCCCACAGGTTACCGGGGCCAACGTCCTGACTTTC.

The rearrangement uses TRBV9 and TRBJ2-1; D gene uncertain. The CDR3 runs to 14 residues. Germline-derived CDR1 and CDR2 are SGDLS and YYNGEE. V gave up 3 bases and J gave up 4 bases, with 11 bases separating them. The CDR3 reads CASSATEVYNEQFF. The CDR3, as DNA: TGTGCCAGCAGCGCCACCGAAGTTTACAATGAGCAGTTCTTC. Looking up the rest from reference TRBV9 and TRBJ2-1 gives the full variable domain: DSGVTQTPKHLITATGQRVTLRCSPRSGDLSVYWYQQSLDQGLQFLIQYYNGEERAKGNILERFSAQQFPDLHSELNLSSLELGDSALYFCASSATEVYNEQFFGPGTRLTVL.

This chain joins TRBV10-2 and TRBJ1-2, with 8 bases identical to TRBD1. V gave up 3 bases and J gave up 2 bases; unmatched junction bases: 8. CDR3 length: 16 amino acids. Germline assignment: CDR1 WSHSY and CDR2 SAAADI. CDR3 sequence: CASSEGRTGMNYGYTF. CDR3 coding DNA: TGCGCCAGCAGTGAAGGGAGGACAGGGATGAACTATGGCTACACCTTC.

The V and J genes are TRBV28 and TRBJ2-1; tentatively, D is TRBD1 (6 bases). The CDR3 length is 13 residues. Trimming removed 5 bases from V and 3 bases from J, with 8 bases in between. Germline-derived CDR1 and CDR2 are MDHEN and SYDVKM. The CDR3 sequence is CASSQGNYNEQFF. Here the CDR3 DNA reads TGTGCCAGCAGTCAGGGGAACTACAATGAGCAGTTCTTC.

V usage is TRBV7-8 and J usage is TRBJ2-1, with a tentative D call TRBD2 (6 bases). V was clipped by 5 bases and J by 0 bases, with 14 bases between them. The CDR3 has 16 residues. Germline CDR1 SGHVS, CDR2 FQNEAQ. The CDR3 nucleotides read TGTGCCAGCAGCCCCCCGTACGGGGGCTCCTACAATGAGCAGTTCTTC. It codes for CASSPPYGGSYNEQFF. Full variable domain (missing parts from reference TRBV7-8 and TRBJ2-1): GAGVSQSPRYKVAKRGQDVALRCDPISGHVSLFWYQQALGQGPEFLTYFQNEAQLDKSGLPSDRFFAERPEGSVSTLKIQRTQQEDSAVYLCASSPPYGGSYNEQFFGPGTRLTVL.

The chain combines TRBV13 with TRBJ1-4, with D tentatively TRBD1 (5 bases). Germline V gene lookup returns CDR1 PRHDT and CDR2 FYEKMQ (reference sequence). The length of the CDR3 is 20 residues. The ends were cut back, 3 bases at V and 0 bases at J, with 23 bases in the middle. For the CDR3, the DNA is TGTGCCAGCAGCTTCTTGAAAGGATCGGGGCCCTATGCAACTAATGAAAAACTGTTTTTT. It is translated as CASSFLKGSGPYATNEKLFF.

The rearrangement joins TRBV30 to TRBJ2-2, with no clear D. Germline lookup yields CDR1 GTSNPN and CDR2 SVGIG (reference sequence). The CDR3 has 13 amino acids. Trimming removed 3 bases at V and 7 bases at J, with 12 bases between. The DNA of the CDR3 is TGTGCCTGGAGCCCTAATTTGTTCGGGGAGCTGTTTTTT. Amino acids: CAWSPNLFGELFF.

This clone was detected only a few times. This rearrangement joins TRBV6-1 to TRBJ2-7, with 12 bases fitting TRBD2. The CDR3 is 17 amino acids. J gave up 0 bases and V 3 bases, and 6 bases lay outside the gene matches. Per germline, CDR1 MNHNS and CDR2 SASEGT. DNA of the CDR3: TGTGCCAGCAGTGACGTGGGACTAGCGGGCCGCTCCTACGAGCAGTACTTC. Translated: CASSDVGLAGRSYEQYF.

The chain couples TRBV27 to TRBJ2-1, with D unresolved. Germline V CDR1 and CDR2: MNHEY, SMNVEV (reference sequence). This CDR3 is built from 15 residues. V shed 6 bases and J shed 6 bases, with 18 bases lying between them. The CDR3 reads CASSVDVTPVNEQFF. The CDR3 coding sequence is TGTGCCAGCAGCGTAGACGTAACTCCGGTCAATGAGCAGTTCTTC.

The V call is TRBV4-1, the J call TRBJ2-1, with D uncertain. CDR3 length equals 16 residues. Germline CDR1 reads MGHRA; CDR2 reads YSYEKL. Trimming removed 1 base from V and 0 bases from J, with 10 bases in between. The CDR3 spells CASSQALQSSYNEQFF. The CDR3 bases are TGCGCCAGCAGCCAAGCTTTGCAAAGCTCCTACAATGAGCAGTTCTTC.

V usage is TRBV27 and J usage is TRBJ2-2, with TRBD1 as a possible D gene (6 bases). The V end was cut by 4 bases, the J end by 2 bases, with 11 bases between. This CDR3 is 15 amino acids long. Germline CDR1 reads MNHEY; CDR2 reads SMNVEV (reference sequence). CDR3 region: CASSYGGRNTGELFF. In DNA form, the CDR3 reads TGTGCCAGCAGTTATGGGGGCCGAAACACCGGGGAGCTGTTTTTT.